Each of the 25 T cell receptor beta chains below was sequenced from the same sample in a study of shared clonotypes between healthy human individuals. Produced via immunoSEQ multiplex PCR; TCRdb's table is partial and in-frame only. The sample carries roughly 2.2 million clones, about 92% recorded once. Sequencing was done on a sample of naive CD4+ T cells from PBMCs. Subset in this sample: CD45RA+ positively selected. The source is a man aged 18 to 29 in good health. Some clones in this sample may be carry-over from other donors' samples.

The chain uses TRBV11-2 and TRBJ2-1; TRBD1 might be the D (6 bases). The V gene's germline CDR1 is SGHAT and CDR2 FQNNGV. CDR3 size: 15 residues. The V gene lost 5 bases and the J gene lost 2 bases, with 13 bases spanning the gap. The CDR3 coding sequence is TGTGCCAGCAGCCGTTTTGAGGGGGCCTACAATGAGCAGTTCTTC. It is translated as CASSRFEGAYNEQFF.

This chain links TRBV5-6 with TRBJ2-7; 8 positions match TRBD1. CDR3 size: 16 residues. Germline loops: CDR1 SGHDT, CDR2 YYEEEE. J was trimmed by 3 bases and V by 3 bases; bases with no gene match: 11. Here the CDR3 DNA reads TGTGCCAGCAGCTCACGTAGACAGGGGCGCCTCTACGAGCAGTACTTC. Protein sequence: CASSSRRQGRLYEQYF.

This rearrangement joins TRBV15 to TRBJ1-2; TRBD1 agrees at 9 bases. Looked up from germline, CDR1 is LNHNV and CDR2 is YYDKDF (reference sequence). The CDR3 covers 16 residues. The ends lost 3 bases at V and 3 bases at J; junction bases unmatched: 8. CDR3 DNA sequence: TGTGCCACCAGCAGCCAATCCGGGACAGGGTACTATGGCTACACCTTC. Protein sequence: CATSSQSGTGYYGYTF.

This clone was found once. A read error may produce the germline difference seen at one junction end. This CDR3 reads CASSPPGLTGELFF. The CDR3 nucleotides read TGTGCCAGCTCGCCACCAGGGCTCACCGGGGAGCTGTTTTTT. The chain employs TRBV18 and TRBJ2-2, with D maybe TRBD1 (5 bases). The CDR3 is 14 residues long. Germline assignment: CDR1 KGHSH and CDR2 LQKENI. Looking up the rest from reference TRBV18 and TRBJ2-2 gives the full variable domain: NAGVMQNPRHLVRRRGQEARLRCSPMKGHSHVYWYRQLPEEGLKFMVYLQKENIIDESGMPKERFSAEFPKEGPSILRIQQVVRGDSAAYFCASSPPGLTGELFFGEGSRLTVL.

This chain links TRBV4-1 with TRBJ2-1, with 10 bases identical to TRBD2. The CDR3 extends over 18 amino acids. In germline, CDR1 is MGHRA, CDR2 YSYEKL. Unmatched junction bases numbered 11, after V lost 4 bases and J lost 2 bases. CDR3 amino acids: CASSRGPLAGETYNEQFF. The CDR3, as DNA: TGCGCCAGCAGCCGTGGTCCTCTAGCGGGAGAAACCTACAATGAGCAGTTCTTC.

In nucleotides, the CDR3 is TGTGCCAGCAGTTCGCCCTTGACCAGAGGGTTGAATGAGCAGTTCTTC. Its protein is CASSSPLTRGLNEQFF. The V call is TRBV27, the J call TRBJ2-1; possibly TRBD2 for D (5 bases). V was cut by 4 bases and J by 7 bases, with 20 bases left in between. Germline assignment: CDR1 MNHEY and CDR2 SMNVEV (reference sequence). The CDR3 extends over 16 amino acids.

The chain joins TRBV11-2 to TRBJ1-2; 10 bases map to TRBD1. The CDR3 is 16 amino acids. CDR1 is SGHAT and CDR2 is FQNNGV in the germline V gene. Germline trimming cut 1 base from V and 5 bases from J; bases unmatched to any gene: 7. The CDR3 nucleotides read TGTGCCAGCAGCTTAGCGGGGACAGGGGCTGCTTATGGCTACACCTTC. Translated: CASSLAGTGAAYGYTF.

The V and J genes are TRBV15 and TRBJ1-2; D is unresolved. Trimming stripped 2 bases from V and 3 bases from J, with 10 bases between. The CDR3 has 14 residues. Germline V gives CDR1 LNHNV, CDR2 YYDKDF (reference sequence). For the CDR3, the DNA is TGTGCCACCAGCAGAACCCCACGATACTATGGCTACACCTTC. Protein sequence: CATSRTPRYYGYTF.

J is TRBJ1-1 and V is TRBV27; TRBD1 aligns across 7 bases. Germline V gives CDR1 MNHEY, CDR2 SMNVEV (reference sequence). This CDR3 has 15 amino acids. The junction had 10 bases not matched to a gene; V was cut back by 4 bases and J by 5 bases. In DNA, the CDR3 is TGTGCCAGCAGTTACGGCCAGGGGGGGCGGACTGAAGCTTTCTTT. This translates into CASSYGQGGRTEAFF.

The CDR3 nucleotides are TGTGCCAGCACCCCGGGACAGGGTCGCGAGCAGTACTTC. Amino acids: CASTPGQGREQYF. The chain links TRBV27 to TRBJ2-7, with 9 bases aligning to TRBD1. With 7 bases clipped from V and 6 bases from J, the junction kept 7 bases outside the gene matches. The germline V gene encodes CDR1 MNHEY and CDR2 SMNVEV (reference sequence). This CDR3 contains 13 residues.

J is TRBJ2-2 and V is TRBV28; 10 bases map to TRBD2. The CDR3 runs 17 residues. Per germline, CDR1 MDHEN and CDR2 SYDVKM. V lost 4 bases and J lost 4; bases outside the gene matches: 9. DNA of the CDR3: TGTGCCAGCAGTTCCAGTTCTAGCGGGAGCCCCACCGGGGAGCTGTTTTTT. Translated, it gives CASSSSSSGSPTGELFF.

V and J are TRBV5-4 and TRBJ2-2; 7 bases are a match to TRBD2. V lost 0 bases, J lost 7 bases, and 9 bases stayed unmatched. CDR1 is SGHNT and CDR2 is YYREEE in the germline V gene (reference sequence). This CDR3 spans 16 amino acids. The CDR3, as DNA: TGTGCCAGCAGCTTGGGGATGCGGGAGACCGGCGGGGAGCTGTTTTTT. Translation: CASSLGMRETGGELFF.

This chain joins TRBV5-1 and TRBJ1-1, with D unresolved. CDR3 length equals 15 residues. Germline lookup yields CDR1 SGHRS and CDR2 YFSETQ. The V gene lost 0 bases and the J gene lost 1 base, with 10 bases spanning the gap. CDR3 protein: CASSLGGDPNTEAFF. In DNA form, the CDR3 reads TGCGCCAGCAGCTTGGGGGGAGACCCGAACACTGAAGCTTTCTTT.

This CDR3 is CASRRGKETQYF. The CDR3 DNA reads as TGTGCCAGTCGCAGGGGGAAAGAGACCCAGTACTTC. The chain combines TRBV19 with TRBJ2-5; TRBD1 matches at 7 bases. Trimming removed 8 bases from V and 3 bases from J; junction bases left unmatched: 3. The germline CDR1 and CDR2 sequences are LNHDA and SQIVND (reference sequence). There are 12 residues in the CDR3.

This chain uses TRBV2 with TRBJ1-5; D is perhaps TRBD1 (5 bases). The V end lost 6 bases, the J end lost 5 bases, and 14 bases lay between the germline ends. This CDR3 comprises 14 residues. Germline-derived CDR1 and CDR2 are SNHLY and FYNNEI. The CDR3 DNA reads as TGTGCCAGCAGGAGGCTCGGGACCGATCAGCCCCAGCATTTT. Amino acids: CASRRLGTDQPQHF.

The CDR3 protein is CASRGGLVAGDEQFF. The CDR3 DNA sequence: TGTGCCAGCAGGGGCGGACTAGTAGCAGGGGATGAGCAGTTCTTC. J is TRBJ2-1 and V is TRBV5-6; tentatively, D is TRBD2 (7 bases). Trimming took off 5 bases at V and 8 bases at J, with 20 bases between the two ends. Germline loops: CDR1 SGHDT, CDR2 YYEEEE. The CDR3 has 15 residues.

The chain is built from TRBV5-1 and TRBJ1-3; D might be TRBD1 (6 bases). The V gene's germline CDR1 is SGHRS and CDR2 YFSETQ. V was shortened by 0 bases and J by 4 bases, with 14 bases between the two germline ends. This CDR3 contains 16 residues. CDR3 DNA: TGCGCCAGCAGCTTGGACGTGGGGGCAGGAGGAAACACCATATATTTT. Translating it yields CASSLDVGAGGNTIYF.

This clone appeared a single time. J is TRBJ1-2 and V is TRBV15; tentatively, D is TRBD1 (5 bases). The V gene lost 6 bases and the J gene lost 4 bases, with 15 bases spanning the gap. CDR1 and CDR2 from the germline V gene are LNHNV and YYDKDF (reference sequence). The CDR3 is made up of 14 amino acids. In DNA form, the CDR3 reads TGTGCCACCAGGACCAGGGAAGGAAGCTATGGCTACACCTTC. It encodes CATRTREGSYGYTF.

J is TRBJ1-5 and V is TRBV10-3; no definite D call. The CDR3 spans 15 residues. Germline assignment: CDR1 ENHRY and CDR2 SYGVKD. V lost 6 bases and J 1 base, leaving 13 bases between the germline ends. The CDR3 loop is CAIRDSDVSNQPQHF. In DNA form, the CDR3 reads TGTGCCATCAGGGACTCGGATGTAAGCAATCAGCCCCAGCATTTT.

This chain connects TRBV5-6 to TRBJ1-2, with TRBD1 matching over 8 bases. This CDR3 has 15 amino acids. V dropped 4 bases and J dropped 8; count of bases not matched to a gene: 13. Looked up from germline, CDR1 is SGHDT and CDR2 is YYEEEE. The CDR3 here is CASSPAGGQAYGYTF. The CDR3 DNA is TGTGCCAGCAGCCCGGCTGGGGGACAGGCTTACGGCTACACCTTC. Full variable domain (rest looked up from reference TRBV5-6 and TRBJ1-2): DAGVTQSPTHLIKTRGQQVTLRCSPKSGHDTVSWYQQALGQGPQFIFQYYEEEERQRGNFPDRFSGHQFPNYSSELNVNALLLGDSALYLCASSPAGGQAYGYTFGSGTRLTVV.

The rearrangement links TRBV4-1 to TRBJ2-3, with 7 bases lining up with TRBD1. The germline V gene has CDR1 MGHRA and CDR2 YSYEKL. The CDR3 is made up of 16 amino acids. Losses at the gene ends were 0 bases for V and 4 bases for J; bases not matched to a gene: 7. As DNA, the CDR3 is TGCGCCAGCAGCCAAGATGAGGGGGCGCGTTCAGATACGCAGTATTTT. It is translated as CASSQDEGARSDTQYF.

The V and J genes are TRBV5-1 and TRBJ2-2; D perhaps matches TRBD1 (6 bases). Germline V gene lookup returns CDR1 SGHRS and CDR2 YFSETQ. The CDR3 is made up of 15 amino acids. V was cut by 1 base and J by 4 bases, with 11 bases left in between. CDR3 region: CASSLQGSFTGELFF. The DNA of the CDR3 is TGCGCCAGCAGCTTGCAGGGGTCTTTCACCGGGGAGCTGTTTTTT.

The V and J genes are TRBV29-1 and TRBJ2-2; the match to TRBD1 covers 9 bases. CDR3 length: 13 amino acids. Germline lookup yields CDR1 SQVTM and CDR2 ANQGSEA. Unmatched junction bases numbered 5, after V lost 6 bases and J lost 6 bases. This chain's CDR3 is CSVNRGRSGELFF. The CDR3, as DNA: TGCAGCGTAAACAGGGGGCGGTCCGGGGAGCTGTTTTTT.

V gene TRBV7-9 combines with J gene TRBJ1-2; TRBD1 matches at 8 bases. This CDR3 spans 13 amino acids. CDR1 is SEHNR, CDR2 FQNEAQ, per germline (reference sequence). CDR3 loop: CAKTTGAGYGYTF. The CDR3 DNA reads TGTGCAAAGACGACAGGGGCTGGCTATGGCTACACCTTC.

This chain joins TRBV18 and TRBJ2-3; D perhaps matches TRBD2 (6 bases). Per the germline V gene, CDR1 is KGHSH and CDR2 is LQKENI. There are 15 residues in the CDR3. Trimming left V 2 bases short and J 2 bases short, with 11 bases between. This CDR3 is CASSPKAGPTDTQYF. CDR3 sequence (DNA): TGTGCCAGCTCACCAAAGGCGGGACCCACAGATACGCAGTATTTT. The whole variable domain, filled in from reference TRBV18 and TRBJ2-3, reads NAGVMQNPRHLVRRRGQEARLRCSPMKGHSHVYWYRQLPEEGLKFMVYLQKENIIDESGMPKERFSAEFPKEGPSILRIQQVVRGDSAAYFCASSPKAGPTDTQYFGPGTRLTVL.